What follows describes a single T cell receptor beta chain. Compared with germline, one end of the junction differs, possibly owing to a read error. The data were taken from a study of blood T cell repertoires in COVID-19. Study summary: Specimens from acute and convalescent COVID-19 originated in the United States, Italy and Spain. T cells, B-cell-depleted T cells, or PBMCs provided the cDNA or gDNA that served as material.

Germline assignment: CDR1 MDHEN and CDR2 SYDVKM. The CDR3 consists of 14 residues. Some clones are missing from TCRdb's copy, which holds only in-frame ones; the method was immunoSEQ multiplex PCR. The data contain 210,000 or so clones, just under 80% of them singletons. This receptor was taken from a woman over 75 with active or convalescent COVID-19. The chain uses TRBV28 and TRBJ1-4, with D unresolved. Sequenced: peripheral blood. CDR3 protein: CASRRLNSKEKLFF. The CDR3 coding sequence is TGTGCCAGCAGGCGACTAAACTCTAAGGAAAAACTGTTTTTT.